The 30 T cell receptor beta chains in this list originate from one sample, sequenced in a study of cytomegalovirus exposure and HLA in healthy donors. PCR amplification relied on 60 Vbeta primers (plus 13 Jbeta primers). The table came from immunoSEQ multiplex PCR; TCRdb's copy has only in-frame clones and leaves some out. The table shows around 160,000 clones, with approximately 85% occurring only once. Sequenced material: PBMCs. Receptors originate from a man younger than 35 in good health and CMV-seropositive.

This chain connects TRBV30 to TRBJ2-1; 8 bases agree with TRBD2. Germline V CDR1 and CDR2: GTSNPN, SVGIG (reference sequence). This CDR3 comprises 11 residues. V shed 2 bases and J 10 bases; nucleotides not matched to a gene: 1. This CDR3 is CAWSIAGEQFF. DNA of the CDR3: TGTGCCTGGAGTATAGCGGGGGAGCAGTTCTTC.

CDR3 amino acids: CASSEGGRGGANEKLFF. The CDR3 DNA follows: TGTGCCAGCAGCGAGGGGGGTCGAGGGGGGGCTAATGAAAAACTGTTTTTT. This chain uses TRBV9 with TRBJ1-4, with a tentative D call TRBD1 (6 bases). The CDR3 sequence is 17 residues long. CDR1 SGDLS and CDR2 YYNGEE come from the germline V gene. The germline V and J ends were trimmed by 3 bases and 3 bases, with 18 bases remaining between them.

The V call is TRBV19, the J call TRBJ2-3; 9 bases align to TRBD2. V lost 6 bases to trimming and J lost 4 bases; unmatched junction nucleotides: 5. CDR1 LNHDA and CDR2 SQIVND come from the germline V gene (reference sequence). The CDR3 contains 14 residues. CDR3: CASSGGGAADTQYF. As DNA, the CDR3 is TGTGCCAGTAGCGGCGGGGGGGCGGCAGATACGCAGTATTTT. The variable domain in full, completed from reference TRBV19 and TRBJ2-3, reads DGGITQSPKYLFRKEGQNVTLSCEQNLNHDAMYWYRQDPGQGLRLIYYSQIVNDFQKGDIAEGYSVSREKKESFPLTVTSAQKNPTAFYLCASSGGGAADTQYFGPGTRLTVL.

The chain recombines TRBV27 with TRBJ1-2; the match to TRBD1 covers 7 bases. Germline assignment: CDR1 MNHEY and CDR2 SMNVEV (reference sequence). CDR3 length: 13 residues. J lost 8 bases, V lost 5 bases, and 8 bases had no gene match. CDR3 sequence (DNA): TGTGCCAGCAGTCACAGGGGTTGGGAAGGCTACACCTTC. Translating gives CASSHRGWEGYTF.

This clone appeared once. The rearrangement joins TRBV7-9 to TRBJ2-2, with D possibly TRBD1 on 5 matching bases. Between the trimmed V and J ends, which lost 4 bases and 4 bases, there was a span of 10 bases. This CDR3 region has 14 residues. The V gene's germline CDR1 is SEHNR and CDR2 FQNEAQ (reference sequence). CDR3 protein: CASSYDRGTGELFF. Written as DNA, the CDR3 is TGTGCCAGCAGCTACGACAGAGGCACCGGGGAGCTGTTTTTT.

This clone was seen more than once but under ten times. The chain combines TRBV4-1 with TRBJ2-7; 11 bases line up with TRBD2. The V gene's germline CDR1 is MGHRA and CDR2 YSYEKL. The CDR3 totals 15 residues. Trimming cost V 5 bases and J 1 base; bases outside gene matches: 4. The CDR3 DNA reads TGCGCCAGCAGCTTCGGGACTAGCGGTTCCTACGAGCAGTACTTC. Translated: CASSFGTSGSYEQYF.

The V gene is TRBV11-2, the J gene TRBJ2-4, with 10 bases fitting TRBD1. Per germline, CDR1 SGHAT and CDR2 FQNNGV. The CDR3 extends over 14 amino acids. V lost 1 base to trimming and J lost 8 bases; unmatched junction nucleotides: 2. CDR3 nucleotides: TGTGCCAGCAGCTTAGGGGACAGGGGAGACATTCAGTACTTC. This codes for CASSLGDRGDIQYF.

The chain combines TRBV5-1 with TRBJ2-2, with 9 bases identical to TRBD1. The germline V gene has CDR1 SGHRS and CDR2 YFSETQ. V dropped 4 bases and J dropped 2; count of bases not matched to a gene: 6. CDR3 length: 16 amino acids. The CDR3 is CASSPLGQGNTGELFF. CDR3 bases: TGCGCCAGCAGCCCATTGGGACAGGGCAACACCGGGGAGCTGTTTTTT.

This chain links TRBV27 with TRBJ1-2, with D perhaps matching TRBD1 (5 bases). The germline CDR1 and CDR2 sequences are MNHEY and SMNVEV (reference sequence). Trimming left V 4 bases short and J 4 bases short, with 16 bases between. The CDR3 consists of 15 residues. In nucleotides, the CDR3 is TGTGCCAGCAGTTATATGGGGATGGGACTCTATGGCTACACCTTC. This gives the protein CASSYMGMGLYGYTF.

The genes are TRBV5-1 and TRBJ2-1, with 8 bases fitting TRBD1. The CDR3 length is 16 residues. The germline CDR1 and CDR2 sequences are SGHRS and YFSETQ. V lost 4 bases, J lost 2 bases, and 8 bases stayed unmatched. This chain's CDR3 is CASSDPSGGTYNEQFF. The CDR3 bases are TGCGCCAGCAGCGATCCTTCAGGGGGCACCTACAATGAGCAGTTCTTC. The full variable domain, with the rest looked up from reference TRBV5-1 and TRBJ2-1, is KAGVTQTPRYLIKTRGQQVTLSCSPISGHRSVSWYQQTPGQGLQFLFEYFSETQRNKGNFPGRFSGRQFSNSRSEMNVSTLELGDSALYLCASSDPSGGTYNEQFFGPGTRLTVL.

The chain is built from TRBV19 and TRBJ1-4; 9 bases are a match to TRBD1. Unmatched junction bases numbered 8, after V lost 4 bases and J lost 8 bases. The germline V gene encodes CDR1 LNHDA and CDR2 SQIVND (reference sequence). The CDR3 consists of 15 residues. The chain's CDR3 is CASSKWDRATEKLFF. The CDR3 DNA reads TGTGCCAGTAGTAAATGGGACAGGGCGACAGAAAAACTGTTTTTT.

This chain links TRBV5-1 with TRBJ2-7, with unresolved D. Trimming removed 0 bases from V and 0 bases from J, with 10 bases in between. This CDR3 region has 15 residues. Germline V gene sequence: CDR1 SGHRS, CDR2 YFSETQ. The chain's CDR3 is CASSLVTDPSYEQYF. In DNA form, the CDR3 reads TGCGCCAGCAGCTTGGTTACTGATCCCTCCTACGAGCAGTACTTC.

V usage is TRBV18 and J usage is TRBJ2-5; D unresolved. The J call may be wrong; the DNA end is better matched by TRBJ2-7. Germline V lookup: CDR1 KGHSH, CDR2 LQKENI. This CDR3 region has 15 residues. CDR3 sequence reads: CASSNPAASSYEQYF. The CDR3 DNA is TGTGCCAGCTCAAATCCGGCGGCGAGCTCCTACGAGCAGTACTTC.

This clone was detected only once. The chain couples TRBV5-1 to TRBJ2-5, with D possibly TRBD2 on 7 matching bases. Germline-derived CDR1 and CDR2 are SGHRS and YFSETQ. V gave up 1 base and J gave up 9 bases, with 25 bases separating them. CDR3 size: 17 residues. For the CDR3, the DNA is TGCGCCAGCAGCTTGTTTTCCGCGGGGGCCTTGGTAATGGCCCAGTACTTC. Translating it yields CASSLFSAGALVMAQYF.

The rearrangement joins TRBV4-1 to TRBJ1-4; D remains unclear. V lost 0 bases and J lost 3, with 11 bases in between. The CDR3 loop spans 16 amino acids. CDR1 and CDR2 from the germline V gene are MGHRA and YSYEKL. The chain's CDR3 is CASSQDRGGPNEKLFF. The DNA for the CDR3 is TGCGCCAGCAGCCAAGATCGTGGAGGGCCTAATGAAAAACTGTTTTTT.

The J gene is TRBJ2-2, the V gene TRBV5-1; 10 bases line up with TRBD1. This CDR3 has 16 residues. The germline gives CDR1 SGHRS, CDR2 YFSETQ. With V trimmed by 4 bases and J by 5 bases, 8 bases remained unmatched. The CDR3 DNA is TGCGCCAGCAGCCCCGGGACAGGGGTTGTGACCGGGGAGCTGTTTTTT. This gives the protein CASSPGTGVVTGELFF.

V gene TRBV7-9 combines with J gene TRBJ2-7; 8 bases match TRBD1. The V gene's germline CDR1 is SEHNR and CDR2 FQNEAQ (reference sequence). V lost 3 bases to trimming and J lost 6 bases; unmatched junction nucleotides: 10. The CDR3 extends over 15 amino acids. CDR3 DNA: TGTGCCAGCAGCTTTTACGACAGGGGCCCCTTCGAGCAGTACTTC. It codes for CASSFYDRGPFEQYF.

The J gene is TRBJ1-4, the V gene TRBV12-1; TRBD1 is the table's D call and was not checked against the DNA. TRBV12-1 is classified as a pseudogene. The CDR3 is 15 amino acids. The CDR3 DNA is TGTGCCAGCAGCCCATACAGGGGTATTAATGAAAAACTGTTTTTT. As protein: CASSPYRGINEKLFF.

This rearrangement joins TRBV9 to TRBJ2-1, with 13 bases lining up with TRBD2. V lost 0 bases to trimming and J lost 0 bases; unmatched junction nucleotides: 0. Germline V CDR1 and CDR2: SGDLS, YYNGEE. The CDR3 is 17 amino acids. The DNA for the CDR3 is TGTGCCAGCAGCGTAGGGACTAGCGGGGGCTCCTACAATGAGCAGTTCTTC. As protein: CASSVGTSGGSYNEQFF.

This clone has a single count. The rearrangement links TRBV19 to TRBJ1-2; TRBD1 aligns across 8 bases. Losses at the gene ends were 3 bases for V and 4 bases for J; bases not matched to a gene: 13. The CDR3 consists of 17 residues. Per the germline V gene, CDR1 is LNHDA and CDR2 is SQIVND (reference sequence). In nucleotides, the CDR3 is TGTGCCAGTAGTATCACAGGGCGGACAGGGAAGGTCTATGGCTACACCTTC. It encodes CASSITGRTGKVYGYTF.

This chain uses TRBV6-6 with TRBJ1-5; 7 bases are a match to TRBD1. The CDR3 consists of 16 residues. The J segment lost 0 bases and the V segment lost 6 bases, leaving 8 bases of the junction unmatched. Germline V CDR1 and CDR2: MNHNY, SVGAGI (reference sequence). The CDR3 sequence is CASSRLGQLSNQPQHF. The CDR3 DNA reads TGTGCCAGCAGCCGACTGGGACAGCTTAGCAATCAGCCCCAGCATTTT.

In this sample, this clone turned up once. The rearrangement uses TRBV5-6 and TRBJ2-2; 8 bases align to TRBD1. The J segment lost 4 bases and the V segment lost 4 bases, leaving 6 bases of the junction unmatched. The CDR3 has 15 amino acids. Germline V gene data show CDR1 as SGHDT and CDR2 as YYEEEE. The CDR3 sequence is CASSLRDRITGELFF. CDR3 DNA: TGTGCCAGCAGCCTCCGGGACAGGATCACCGGGGAGCTGTTTTTT.

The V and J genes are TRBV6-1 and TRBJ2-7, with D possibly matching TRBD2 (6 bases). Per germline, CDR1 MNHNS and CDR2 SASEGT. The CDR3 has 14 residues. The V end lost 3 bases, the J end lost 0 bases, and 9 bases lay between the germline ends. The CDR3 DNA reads TGTGCCAGCAGTGATGGGGGGACCTCCTACGAGCAGTACTTC. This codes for CASSDGGTSYEQYF.

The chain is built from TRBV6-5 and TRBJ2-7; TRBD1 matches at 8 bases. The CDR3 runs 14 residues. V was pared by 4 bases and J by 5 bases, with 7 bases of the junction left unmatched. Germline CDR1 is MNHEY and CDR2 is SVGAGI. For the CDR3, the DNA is TGTGCCAGCAGTTTCGGGGACAGGACCCACGAGCAGTACTTC. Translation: CASSFGDRTHEQYF.

CDR3 protein: CASRSSGGAFEQFF. The CDR3 coding sequence is TGCGCCAGCAGATCTAGCGGGGGGGCCTTTGAGCAGTTCTTC. The chain carries TRBV5-1 and TRBJ2-1; TRBD2 agrees at 12 bases. The V and J ends lost 5 bases and 9 bases, in that order; junction bases with no gene match: 6. CDR3 length: 14 residues. Germline assignment: CDR1 SGHRS and CDR2 YFSETQ.

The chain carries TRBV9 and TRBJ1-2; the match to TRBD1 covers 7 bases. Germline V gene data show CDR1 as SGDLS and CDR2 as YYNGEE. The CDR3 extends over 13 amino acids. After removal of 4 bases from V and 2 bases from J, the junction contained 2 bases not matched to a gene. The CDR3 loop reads CASSRDSNYGYTF. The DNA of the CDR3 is TGTGCCAGCAGCAGGGACAGCAACTATGGCTACACCTTC. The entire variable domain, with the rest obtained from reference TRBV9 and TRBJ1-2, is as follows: DSGVTQTPKHLITATGQRVTLRCSPRSGDLSVYWYQQSLDQGLQFLIQYYNGEERAKGNILERFSAQQFPDLHSELNLSSLELGDSALYFCASSRDSNYGYTFGSGTRLTVV.

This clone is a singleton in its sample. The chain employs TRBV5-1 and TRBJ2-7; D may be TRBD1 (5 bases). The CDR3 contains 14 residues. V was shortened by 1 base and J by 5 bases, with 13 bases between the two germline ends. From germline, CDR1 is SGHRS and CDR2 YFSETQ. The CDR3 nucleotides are TGCGCCAGCAGCTTGCGTGACCCCAGGGACGAGCAGTACTTC. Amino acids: CASSLRDPRDEQYF.

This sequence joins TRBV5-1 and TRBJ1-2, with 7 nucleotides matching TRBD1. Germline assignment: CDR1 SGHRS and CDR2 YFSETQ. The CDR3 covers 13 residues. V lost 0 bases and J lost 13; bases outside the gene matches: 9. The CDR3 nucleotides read TGCGCCAGCAGCTTGGGAGACAGGGAAATCTCCACCTTC. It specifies CASSLGDREISTF.

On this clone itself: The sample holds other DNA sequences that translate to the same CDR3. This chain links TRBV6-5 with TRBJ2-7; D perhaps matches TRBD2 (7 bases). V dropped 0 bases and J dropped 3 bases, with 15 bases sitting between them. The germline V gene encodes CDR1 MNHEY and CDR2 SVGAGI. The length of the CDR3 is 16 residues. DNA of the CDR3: TGTGCCAGCAGTTACTCAGTTACGGGGGGCCGCTACGAGCAGTACTTC. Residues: CASSYSVTGGRYEQYF.

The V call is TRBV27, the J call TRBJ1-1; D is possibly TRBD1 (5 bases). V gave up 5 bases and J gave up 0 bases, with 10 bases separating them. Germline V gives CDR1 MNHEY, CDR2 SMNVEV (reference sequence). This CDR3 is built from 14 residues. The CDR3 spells CASSAGRMNTEAFF. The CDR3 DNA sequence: TGTGCCAGCAGTGCGGGGCGCATGAACACTGAAGCTTTCTTT.